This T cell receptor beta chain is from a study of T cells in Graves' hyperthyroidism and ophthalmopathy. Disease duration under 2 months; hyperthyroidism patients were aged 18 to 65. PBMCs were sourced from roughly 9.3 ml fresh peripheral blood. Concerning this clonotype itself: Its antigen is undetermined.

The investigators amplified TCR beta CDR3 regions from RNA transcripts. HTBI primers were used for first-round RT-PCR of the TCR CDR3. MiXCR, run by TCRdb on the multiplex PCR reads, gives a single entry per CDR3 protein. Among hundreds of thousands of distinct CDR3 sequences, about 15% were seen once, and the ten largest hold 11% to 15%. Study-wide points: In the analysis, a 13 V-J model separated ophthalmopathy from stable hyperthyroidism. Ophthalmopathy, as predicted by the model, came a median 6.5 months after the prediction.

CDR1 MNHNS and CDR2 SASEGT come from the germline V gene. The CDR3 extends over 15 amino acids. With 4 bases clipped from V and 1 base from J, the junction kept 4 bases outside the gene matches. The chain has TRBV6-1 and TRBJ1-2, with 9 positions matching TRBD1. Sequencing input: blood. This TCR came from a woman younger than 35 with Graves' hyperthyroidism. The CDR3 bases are TGTGCCAGCAGTGTGAGGGACAGGGTTAACTATGGCTACACCTTC. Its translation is CASSVRDRVNYGYTF.